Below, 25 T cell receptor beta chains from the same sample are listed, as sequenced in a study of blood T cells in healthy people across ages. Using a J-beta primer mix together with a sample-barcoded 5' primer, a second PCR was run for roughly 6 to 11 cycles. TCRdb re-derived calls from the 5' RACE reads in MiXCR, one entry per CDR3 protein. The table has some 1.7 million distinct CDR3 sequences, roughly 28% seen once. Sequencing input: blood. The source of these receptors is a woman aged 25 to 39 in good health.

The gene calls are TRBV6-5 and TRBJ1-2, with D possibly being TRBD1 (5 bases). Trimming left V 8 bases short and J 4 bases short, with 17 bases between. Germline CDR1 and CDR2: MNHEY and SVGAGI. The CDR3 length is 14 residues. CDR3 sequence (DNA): TGTGCCAGCGCCGACCCGGGGAGGGGCTATGGCTACACCTTC. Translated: CASADPGRGYGYTF.

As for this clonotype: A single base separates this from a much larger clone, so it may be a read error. CDR3 DNA sequence: TGTGCCAGCGGTTTGGGGGCCGGACTTCTCAATGAGCAGTTCTTC. Translating gives CASGLGAGLLNEQFF. The chain combines TRBV12-3 or TRBV12-4 with TRBJ2-1; D is perhaps TRBD1 (6 bases). CDR3 length: 15 amino acids.

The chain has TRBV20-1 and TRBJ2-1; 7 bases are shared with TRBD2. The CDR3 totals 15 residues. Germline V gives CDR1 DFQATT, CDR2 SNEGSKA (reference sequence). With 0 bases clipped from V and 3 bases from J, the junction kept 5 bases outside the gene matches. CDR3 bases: TGCAGTGCTAGAGATCGGCAGCGGGGCTACAATGAGCAGTTCTTC. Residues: CSARDRQRGYNEQFF.

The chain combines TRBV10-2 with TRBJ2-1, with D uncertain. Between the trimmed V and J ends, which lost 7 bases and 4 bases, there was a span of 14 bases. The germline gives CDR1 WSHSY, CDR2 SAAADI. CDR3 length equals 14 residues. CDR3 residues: CASMSRAQYNEQFF. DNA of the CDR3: TGCGCCAGCATGAGTCGGGCCCAATACAATGAGCAGTTCTTC.

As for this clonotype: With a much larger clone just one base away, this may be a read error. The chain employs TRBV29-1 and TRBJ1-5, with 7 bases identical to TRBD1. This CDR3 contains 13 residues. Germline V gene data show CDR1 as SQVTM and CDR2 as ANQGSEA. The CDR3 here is CSVADRLNQPRHF. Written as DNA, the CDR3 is TGCAGCGTCGCGGACAGGCTGAATCAGCCCCGGCATTTT.

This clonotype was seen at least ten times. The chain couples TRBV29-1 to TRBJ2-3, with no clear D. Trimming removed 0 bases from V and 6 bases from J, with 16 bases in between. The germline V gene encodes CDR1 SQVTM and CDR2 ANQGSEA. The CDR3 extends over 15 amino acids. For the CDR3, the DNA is TGCAGCGTTGAAGAGTCCCGCGTAGGGTCCGATACGCAGTATTTT. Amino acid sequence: CSVEESRVGSDTQYF.

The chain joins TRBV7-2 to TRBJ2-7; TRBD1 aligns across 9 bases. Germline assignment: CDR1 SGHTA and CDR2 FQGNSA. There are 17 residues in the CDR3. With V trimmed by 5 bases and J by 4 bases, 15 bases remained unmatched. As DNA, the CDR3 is TGTGCCAGCAGCACAATACTAGGCGGGACAGGGCTGTACGAGCAGTACTTC. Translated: CASSTILGGTGLYEQYF.

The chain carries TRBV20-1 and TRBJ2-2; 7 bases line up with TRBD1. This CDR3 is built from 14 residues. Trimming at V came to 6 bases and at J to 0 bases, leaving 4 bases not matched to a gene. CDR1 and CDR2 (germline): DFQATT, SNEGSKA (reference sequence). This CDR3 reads CSAKDRANTGELFF. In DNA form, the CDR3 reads TGCAGTGCGAAAGACAGGGCGAACACCGGGGAGCTGTTTTTT.

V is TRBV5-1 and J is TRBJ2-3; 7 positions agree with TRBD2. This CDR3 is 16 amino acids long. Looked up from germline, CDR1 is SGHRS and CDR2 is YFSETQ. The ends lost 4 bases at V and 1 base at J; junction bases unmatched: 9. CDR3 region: CASSPGTTPGTDTQYF. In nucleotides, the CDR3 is TGCGCCAGCAGCCCCGGGACTACCCCCGGCACAGATACGCAGTATTTT.

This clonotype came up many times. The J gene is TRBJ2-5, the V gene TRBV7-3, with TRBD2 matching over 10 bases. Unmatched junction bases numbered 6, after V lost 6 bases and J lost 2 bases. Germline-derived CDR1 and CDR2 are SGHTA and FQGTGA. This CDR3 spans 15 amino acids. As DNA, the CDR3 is TGTGCCAGCAGTCTCTCTAGCGGGGGACAAGAGACCCAGTACTTC. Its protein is CASSLSSGGQETQYF.

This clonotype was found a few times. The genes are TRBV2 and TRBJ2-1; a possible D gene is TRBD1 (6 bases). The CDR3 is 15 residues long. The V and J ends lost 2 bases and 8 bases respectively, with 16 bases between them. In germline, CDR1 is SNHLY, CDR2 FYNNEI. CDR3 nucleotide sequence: TGTGCCAGCAGTGAAATTTCTGGCAGGGGCTATGAGCAGTTCTTC. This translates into CASSEISGRGYEQFF.

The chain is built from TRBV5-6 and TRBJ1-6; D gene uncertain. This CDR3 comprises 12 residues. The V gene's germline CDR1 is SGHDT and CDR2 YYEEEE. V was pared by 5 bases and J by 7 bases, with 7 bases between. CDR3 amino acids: CASSGRNSPLHF. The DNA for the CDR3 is TGTGCCAGCAGTGGGAGAAATTCACCCCTCCACTTT. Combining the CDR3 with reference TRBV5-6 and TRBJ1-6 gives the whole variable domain DAGVTQSPTHLIKTRGQQVTLRCSPKSGHDTVSWYQQALGQGPQFIFQYYEEEERQRGNFPDRFSGHQFPNYSSELNVNALLLGDSALYLCASSGRNSPLHFGNGTRLTVT.

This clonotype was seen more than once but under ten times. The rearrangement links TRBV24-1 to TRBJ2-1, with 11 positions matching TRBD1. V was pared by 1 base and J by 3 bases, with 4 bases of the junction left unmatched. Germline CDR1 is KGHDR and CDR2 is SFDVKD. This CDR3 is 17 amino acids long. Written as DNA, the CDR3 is TGTGCCACCAGTGATTTAACCGGGACAGGGGGCTACAATGAGCAGTTCTTC. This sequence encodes CATSDLTGTGGYNEQFF.

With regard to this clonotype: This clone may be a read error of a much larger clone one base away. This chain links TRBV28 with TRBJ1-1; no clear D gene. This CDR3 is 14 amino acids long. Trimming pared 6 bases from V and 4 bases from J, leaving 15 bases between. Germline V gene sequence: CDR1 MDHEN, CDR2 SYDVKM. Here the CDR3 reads CASRAAQIVTEAFF. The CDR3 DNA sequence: TGTGCCAGCAGGGCGGCCCAGATAGTCACTGAAGCTTTCTTT.

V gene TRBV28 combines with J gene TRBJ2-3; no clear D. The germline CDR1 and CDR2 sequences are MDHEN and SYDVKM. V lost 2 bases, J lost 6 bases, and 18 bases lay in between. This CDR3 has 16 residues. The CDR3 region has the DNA TGTGCCAGCAGTTTAGATTTAATCGGCAGGATGGATACGCAGTATTTT. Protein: CASSLDLIGRMDTQYF.

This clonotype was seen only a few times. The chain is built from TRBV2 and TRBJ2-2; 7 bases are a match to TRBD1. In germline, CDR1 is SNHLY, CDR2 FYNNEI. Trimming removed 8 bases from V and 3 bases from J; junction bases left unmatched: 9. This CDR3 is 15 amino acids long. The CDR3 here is CASGLPGQYTGELFF. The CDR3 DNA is TGTGCCAGCGGCCTTCCGGGACAGTACACCGGGGAGCTGTTTTTT.

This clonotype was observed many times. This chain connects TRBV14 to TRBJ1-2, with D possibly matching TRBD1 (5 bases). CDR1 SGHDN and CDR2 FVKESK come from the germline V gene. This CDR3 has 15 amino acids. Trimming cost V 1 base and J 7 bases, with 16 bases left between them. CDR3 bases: TGTGCCAGCAGCCAAGCTTTGGGACTTGCCGCTGGCTACACCTTC. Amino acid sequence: CASSQALGLAAGYTF.

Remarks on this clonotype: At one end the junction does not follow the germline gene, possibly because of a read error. CDR3 bases: TGTGCCAGCAGTTCACCCAGGGAGGGCTCCTACGAGCACTACTTC. Amino acid sequence: CASSSPREGSYEHYF. The chain joins TRBV27 to TRBJ2-7; 7 nucleotides align to TRBD2. The CDR3 length is 15 residues. From germline, CDR1 is MNHEY and CDR2 SMNVEV (reference sequence).

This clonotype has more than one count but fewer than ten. The CDR3: CATSRDPSGGSNEQFF. The CDR3 coding sequence is TGTGCCACCAGCAGAGATCCTAGCGGGGGTTCCAATGAGCAGTTCTTC. V usage is TRBV15 and J usage is TRBJ2-1, with TRBD2 matching 10 bases. Germline CDR1 and CDR2: LNHNV and YYDKDF (reference sequence). The CDR3 has 16 residues. V shed 0 bases and J 6 bases; nucleotides not matched to a gene: 5.

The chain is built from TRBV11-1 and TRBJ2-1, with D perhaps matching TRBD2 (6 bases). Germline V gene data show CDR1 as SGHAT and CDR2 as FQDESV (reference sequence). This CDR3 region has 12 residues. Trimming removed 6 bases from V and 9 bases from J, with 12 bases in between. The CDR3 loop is CASSFSGAEQFF. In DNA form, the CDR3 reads TGTGCCAGCAGTTTTAGCGGAGCTGAGCAGTTCTTC.

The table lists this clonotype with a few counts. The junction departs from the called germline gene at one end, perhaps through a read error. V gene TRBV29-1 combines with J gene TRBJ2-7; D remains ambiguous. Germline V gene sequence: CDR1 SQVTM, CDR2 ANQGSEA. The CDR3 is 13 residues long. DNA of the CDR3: TGCAGCGTGGTGGGGATCCTCTCCTACGGGCAGTACTTC. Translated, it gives CSVVGILSYGQYF.

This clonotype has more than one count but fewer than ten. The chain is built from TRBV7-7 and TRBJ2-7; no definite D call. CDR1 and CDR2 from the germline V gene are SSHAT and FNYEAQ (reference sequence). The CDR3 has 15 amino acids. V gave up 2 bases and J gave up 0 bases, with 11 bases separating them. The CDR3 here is CASSLKPGSSYEQYF. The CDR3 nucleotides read TGTGCCAGCAGCTTAAAGCCAGGCAGCTCCTACGAGCAGTACTTC.

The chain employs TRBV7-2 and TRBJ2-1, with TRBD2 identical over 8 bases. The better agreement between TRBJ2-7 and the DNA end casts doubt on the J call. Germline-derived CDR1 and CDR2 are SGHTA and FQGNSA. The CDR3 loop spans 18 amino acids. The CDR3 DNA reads TGTGCCAGCAGCTTAGTAGCTGACGGGGGGGTCTCCTACAATGAGCAGTACTTC. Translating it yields CASSLVADGGVSYNEQYF.

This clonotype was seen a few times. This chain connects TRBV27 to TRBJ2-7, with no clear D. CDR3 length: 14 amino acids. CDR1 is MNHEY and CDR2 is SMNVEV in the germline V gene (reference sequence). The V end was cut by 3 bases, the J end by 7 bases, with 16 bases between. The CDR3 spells CASSFFGPGNEQYF. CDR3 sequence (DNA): TGTGCCAGCAGTTTTTTCGGTCCGGGCAATGAGCAGTACTTC.

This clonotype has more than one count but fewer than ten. CDR3 sequence: CASSFHPLKQGRTSGANVLTF. CDR3 coding DNA: TGTGCCAGCAGTTTCCATCCTTTAAAGCAGGGAAGAACCTCTGGGGCCAACGTCCTGACTTTC. The chain links TRBV28 to TRBJ2-6, with D possibly matching TRBD1 (5 bases). V lost 3 bases and J lost 0, with 24 bases in between. The CDR3 extends over 21 amino acids. The germline gives CDR1 MDHEN, CDR2 SYDVKM. The complete variable domain, with remaining parts taken from reference TRBV28 and TRBJ2-6, reads DVKVTQSSRYLVKRTGEKVFLECVQDMDHENMFWYRQDPGLGLRLIYFSYDVKMKEKGDIPEGYSVSREKKERFSLILESASTNQTSMYLCASSFHPLKQGRTSGANVLTFGAGSRLTVL.